This record covers a single T cell receptor (beta chain). The sample originates from a study of T cell responses to AZD1222 COVID-19 vaccine. From germline, CDR1 is ENHRY and CDR2 SYGVKD. This CDR3 region has 13 residues. V was clipped by 4 bases and J by 1 base, with 7 bases between them. TCRdb keeps only in-frame clones here, not all; method: immunoSEQ multiplex PCR. This sample has 30,000 to 35,000 clones, with about 86% found just once. The chain carries TRBV10-3 and TRBJ1-1; no clear D gene. The sample was peripheral blood, taken on day 0 of AZD1222 vaccination. The receptor was isolated from an adult in good health. CDR3 nucleotides: TGTGCCATCAGTGCAGCGAAGAACACTGAAGCTTTCTTT. Translated, it gives CAISAAKNTEAFF.